A single TCR beta chain is shown here with its context. As yet, its antigen is unknown. The sample belongs to a study of siplizumab effects on memory and regulatory T cells. The study, taken as a whole, reports: There was no confirmation of the suppressive function of proliferating Tregs from siplizumab cultures. Roughly 75-96% of dividing CD4+ or CD8+ clones were without an attributable naive or memory phenotype.

The assay was immunoSEQ multiplex PCR, and TCRdb's table has in-frame clones only and misses some. The sample lists 85,000 to 130,000 clones; more than 85% were seen once. The CDR3 covers 12 residues. CDR1 and CDR2 from the germline V gene are MGHDK and SYGVNS. V shed 2 bases and J shed 8 bases, with 7 bases lying between them. This clonotype originated in a human donor in good health. Some clones in this sample may be carry-over from other donors' samples. J is TRBJ2-1 and V is TRBV25-1; TRBD1 or TRBD2 may be the D gene (5 bases each). The material sequenced was CD4+ T cells sorted from blood. CDR3: CASSEPGHEQFF. CDR3 nucleotides: TGTGCCAGCAGTGAACCGGGACATGAGCAGTTCTTC. Full variable domain (missing parts from reference TRBV25-1 and TRBJ2-1): EADIYQTPRYLVIGTGKKITLECSQTMGHDKMYWYQQDPGMELHLIHYSYGVNSTEKGDLSSESTVSRIRTEHFPLTLESARPSHTSQYLCASSEPGHEQFFGPGTRLTVL.